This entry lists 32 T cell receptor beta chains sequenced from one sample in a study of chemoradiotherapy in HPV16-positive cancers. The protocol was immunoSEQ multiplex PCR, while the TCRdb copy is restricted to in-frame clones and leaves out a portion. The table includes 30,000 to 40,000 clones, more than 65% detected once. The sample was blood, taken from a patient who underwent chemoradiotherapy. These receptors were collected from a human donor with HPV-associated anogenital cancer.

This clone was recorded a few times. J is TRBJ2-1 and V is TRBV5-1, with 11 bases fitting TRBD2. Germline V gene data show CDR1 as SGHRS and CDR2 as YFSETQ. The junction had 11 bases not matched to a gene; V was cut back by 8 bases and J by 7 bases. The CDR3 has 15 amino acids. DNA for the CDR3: TGCGCCAGTGTTCAGGGACTAGCGGTGAATAATGAGCAGTTCTTC. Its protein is CASVQGLAVNNEQFF.

CDR3 in amino acids: CASSTLTGTEAFF. CDR3 sequence (DNA): TGTGCCAGTAGTACCCTTACAGGCACTGAAGCTTTCTTT. The V and J genes are TRBV19 and TRBJ1-1; TRBD1 might be the D (5 bases). The V end lost 4 bases, the J end lost 4 bases, and 10 bases lay between the germline ends. Germline-derived CDR1 and CDR2 are LNHDA and SQIVND (reference sequence). This CDR3 is 13 amino acids long.

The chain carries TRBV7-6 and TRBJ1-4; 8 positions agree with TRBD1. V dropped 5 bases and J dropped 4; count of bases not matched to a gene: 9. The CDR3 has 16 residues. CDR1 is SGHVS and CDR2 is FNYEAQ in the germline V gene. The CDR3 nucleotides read TGTGCCAGCAGCCTTGGAACAGGGGGATATAATGAAAAACTGTTTTTT. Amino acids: CASSLGTGGYNEKLFF.

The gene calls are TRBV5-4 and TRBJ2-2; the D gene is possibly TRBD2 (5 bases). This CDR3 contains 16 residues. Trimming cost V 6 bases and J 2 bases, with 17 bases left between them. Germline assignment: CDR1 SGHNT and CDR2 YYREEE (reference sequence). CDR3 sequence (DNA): TGTGCCAGCACCCGCGGATTGGGAGAAAACACCGGGGAGCTGTTTTTT. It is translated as CASTRGLGENTGELFF.

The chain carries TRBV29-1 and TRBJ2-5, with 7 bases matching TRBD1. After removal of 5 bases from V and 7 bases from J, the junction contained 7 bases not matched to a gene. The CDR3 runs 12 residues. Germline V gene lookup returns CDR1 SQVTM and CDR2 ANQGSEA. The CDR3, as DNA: TGCAGCGTTTGGACAGGTCCCGGGACCCAGTACTTC. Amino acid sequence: CSVWTGPGTQYF.

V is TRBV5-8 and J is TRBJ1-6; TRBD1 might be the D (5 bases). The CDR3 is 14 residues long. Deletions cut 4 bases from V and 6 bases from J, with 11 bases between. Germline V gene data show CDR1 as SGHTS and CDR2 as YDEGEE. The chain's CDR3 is CASSRRQSNSPLHF. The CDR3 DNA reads TGTGCCAGCAGCCGTCGACAGAGTAATTCACCCCTCCACTTT.

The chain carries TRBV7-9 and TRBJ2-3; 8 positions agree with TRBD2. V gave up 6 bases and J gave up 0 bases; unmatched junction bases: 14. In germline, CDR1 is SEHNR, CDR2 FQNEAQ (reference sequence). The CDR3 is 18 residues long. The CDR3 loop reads CASRSGRGASLSTDTQYF. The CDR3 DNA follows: TGTGCCAGCAGGTCCGGGCGGGGGGCTTCGCTAAGCACAGATACGCAGTATTTT.

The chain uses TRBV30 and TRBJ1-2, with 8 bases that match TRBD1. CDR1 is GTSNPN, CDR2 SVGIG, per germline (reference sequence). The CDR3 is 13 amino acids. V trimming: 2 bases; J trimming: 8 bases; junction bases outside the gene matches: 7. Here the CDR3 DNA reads TGTGCCTGGAGTCGGGACAGGCGGTGGGGCTACACCTTC. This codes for CAWSRDRRWGYTF.

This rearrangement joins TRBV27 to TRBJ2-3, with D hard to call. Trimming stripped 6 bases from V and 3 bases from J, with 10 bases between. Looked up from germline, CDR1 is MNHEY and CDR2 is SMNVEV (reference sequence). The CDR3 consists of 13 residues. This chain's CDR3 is CASRPQLTDTQYF. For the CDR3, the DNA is TGTGCCAGCAGGCCGCAGTTAACAGATACGCAGTATTTT.

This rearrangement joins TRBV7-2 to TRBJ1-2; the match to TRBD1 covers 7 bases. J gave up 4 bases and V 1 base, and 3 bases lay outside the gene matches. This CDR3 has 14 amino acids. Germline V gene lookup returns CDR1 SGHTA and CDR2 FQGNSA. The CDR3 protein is CASSLEGQIYGYTF. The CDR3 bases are TGTGCCAGCAGCTTAGAGGGACAGATCTATGGCTACACCTTC. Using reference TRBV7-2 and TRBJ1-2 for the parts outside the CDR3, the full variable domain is GAGVSQSPSNKVTEKGKDVELRCDPISGHTALYWYRQSLGQGLEFLIYFQGNSAPDKSGLPSDRFSAERTGGSVSTLTIQRTQQEDSAVYLCASSLEGQIYGYTFGSGTRLTVV.

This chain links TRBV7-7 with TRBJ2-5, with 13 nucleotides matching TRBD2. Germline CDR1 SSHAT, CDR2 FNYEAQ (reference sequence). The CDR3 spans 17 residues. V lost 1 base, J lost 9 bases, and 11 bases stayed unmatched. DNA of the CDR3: TGTGCCAGCAGCTTAGGTGGACTAGCGGGGGTCCTAGGGGCCCAGTACTTC. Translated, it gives CASSLGGLAGVLGAQYF.

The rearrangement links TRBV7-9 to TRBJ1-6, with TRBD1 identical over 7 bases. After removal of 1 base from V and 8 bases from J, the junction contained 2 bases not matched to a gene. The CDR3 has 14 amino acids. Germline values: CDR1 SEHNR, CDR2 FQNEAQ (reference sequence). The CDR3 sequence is CASSLVQGHSPLHF. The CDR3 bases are TGTGCCAGCAGCTTAGTACAGGGGCATTCACCCCTCCACTTT.

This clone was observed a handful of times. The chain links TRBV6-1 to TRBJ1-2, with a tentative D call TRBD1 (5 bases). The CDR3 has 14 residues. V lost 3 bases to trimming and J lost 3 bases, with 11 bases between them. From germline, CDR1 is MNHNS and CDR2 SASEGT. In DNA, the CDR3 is TGTGCCAGCAGTGAGGGGCAGGACTACTATGGCTACACCTTC. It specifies CASSEGQDYYGYTF.

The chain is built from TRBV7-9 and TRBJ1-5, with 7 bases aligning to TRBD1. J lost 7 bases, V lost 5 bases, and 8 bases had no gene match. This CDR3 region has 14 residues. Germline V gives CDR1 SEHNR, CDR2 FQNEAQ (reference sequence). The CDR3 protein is CASSDSTGNQPQHF. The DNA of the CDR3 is TGTGCCAGCAGCGACTCGACAGGGAACCAGCCCCAGCATTTT.

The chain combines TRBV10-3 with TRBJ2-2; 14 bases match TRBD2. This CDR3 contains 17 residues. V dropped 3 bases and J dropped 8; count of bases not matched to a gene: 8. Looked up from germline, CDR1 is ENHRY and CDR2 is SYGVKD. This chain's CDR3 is CAISDPTSGGAPGELFF. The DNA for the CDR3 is TGTGCCATCAGTGATCCGACTAGCGGGGGGGCTCCGGGGGAGCTGTTTTTT.

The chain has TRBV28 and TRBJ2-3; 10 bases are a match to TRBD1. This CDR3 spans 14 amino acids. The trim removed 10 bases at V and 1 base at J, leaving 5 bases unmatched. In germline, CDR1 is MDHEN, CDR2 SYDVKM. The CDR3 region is CATATGGGTDTQYF. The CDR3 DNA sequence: TGTGCCACCGCGACAGGGGGCGGCACAGATACGCAGTATTTT.

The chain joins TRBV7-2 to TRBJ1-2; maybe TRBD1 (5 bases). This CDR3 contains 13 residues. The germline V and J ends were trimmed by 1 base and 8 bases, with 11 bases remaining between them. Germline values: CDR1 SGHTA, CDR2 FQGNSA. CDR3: CASSLGGPGGYTF. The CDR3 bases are TGTGCCAGCAGCTTAGGGGGACCGGGGGGCTACACCTTC.

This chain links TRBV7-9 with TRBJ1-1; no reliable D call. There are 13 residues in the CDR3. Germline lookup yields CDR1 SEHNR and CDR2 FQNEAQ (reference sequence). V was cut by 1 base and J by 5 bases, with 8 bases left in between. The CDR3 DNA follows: TGTGCCAGCAGCTTAGAGCCTTTTACTGAAGCTTTCTTT. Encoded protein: CASSLEPFTEAFF.

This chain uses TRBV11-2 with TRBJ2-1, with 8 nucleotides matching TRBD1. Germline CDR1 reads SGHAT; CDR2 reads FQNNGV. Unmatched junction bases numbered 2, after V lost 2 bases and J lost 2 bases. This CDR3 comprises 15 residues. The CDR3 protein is CASSLQGATYNEQFF. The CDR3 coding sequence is TGTGCCAGCAGCTTACAGGGGGCGACCTACAATGAGCAGTTCTTC.

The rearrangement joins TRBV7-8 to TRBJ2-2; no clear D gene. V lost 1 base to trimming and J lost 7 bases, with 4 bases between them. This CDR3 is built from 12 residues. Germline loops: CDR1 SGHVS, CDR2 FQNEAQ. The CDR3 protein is CASSLEYGELFF. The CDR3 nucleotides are TGTGCCAGCAGCTTAGAATACGGGGAGCTGTTTTTT. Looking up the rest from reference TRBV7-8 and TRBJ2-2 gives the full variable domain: GAGVSQSPRYKVAKRGQDVALRCDPISGHVSLFWYQQALGQGPEFLTYFQNEAQLDKSGLPSDRFFAERPEGSVSTLKIQRTQQEDSAVYLCASSLEYGELFFGEGSRLTVL.

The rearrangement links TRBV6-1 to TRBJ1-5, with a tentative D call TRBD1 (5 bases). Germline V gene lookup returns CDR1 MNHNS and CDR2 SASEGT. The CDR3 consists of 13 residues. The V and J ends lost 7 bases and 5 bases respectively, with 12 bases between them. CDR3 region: CASTYGGDQPQHF. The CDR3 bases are TGTGCCAGCACCTACGGGGGGGATCAGCCCCAGCATTTT.

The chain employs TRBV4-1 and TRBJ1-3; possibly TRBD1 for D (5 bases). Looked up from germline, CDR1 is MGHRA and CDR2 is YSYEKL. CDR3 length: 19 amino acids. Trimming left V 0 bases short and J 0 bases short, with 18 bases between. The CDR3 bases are TGCGCCAGCAGCCAAGAAGAGAGGACCGGGACCTCCTCTGGAAACACCATATATTTT. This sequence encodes CASSQEERTGTSSGNTIYF.

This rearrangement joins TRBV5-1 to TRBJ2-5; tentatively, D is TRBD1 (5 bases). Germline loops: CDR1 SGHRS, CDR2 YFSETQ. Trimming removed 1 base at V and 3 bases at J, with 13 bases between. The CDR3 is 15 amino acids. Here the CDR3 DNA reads TGCGCCAGCAGCTTGCCCCGGATAGGGGAAGAGACCCAGTACTTC. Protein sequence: CASSLPRIGEETQYF.

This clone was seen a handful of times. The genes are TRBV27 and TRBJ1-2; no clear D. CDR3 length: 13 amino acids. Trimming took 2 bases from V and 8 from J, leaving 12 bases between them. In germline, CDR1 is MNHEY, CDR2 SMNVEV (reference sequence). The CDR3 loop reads CASSLNRDRGYTF. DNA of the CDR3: TGTGCCAGCAGTTTAAACCGGGATAGGGGCTACACCTTC.

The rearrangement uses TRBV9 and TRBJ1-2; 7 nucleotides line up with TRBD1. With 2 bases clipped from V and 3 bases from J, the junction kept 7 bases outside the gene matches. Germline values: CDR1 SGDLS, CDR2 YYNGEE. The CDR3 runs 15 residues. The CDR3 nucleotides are TGTGCCAGCAGCGTCCGAGACAGGGTGGACTATGGCTACACCTTC. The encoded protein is CASSVRDRVDYGYTF.

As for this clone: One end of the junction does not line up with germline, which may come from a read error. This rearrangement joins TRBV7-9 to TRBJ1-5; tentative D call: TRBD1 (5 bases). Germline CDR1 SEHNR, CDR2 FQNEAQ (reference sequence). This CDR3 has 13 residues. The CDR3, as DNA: TGTGCCAGCAGCTTGGGGCCCAATCGGCCCCAGCATTTT. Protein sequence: CASSLGPNRPQHF.

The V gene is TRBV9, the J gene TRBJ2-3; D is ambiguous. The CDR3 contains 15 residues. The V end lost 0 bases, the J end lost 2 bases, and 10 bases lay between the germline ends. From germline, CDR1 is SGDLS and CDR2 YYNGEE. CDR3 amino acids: CASSVVDGHTDTQYF. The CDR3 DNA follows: TGTGCCAGCAGCGTAGTCGACGGCCACACAGATACGCAGTATTTT.

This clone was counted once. CDR3 loop: CATSRDPPLKAFF. The CDR3 bases are TGTGCCACCAGCAGAGATCCCCCACTCAAGGCTTTCTTT. The V and J genes are TRBV15 and TRBJ1-1; no firm D call. The V end lost 0 bases, the J end lost 11 bases, and 13 bases lay between the germline ends. Germline V gene lookup returns CDR1 LNHNV and CDR2 YYDKDF (reference sequence). This CDR3 has 13 amino acids.

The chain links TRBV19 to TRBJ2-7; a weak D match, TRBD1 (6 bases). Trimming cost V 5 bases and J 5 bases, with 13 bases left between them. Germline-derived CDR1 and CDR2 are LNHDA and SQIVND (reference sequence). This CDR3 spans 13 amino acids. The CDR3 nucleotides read TGTGCCAGTAGTTTCCAGGGGCGCGACGAGCAGTACTTC. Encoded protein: CASSFQGRDEQYF.

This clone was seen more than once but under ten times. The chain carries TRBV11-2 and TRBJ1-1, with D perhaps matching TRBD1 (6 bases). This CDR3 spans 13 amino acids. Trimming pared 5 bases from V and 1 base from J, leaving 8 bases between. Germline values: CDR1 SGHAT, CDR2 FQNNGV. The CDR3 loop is CASSADRNTEAFF. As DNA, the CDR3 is TGTGCCAGCAGCGCGGACAGGAACACTGAAGCTTTCTTT.

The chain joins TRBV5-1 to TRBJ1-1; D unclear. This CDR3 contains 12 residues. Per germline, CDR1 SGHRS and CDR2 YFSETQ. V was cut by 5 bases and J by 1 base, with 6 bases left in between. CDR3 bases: TGCGCCAGCAGGGTGGGGAACACTGAAGCTTTCTTT. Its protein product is CASRVGNTEAFF.

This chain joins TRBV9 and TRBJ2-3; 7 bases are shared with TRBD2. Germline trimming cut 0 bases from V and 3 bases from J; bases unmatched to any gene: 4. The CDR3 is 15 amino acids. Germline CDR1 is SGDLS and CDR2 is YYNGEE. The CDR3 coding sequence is TGTGCCAGCAGCGTAGGGAACGGGGGGACAGATACGCAGTATTTT. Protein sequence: CASSVGNGGTDTQYF. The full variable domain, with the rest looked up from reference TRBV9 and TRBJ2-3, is DSGVTQTPKHLITATGQRVTLRCSPRSGDLSVYWYQQSLDQGLQFLIQYYNGEERAKGNILERFSAQQFPDLHSELNLSSLELGDSALYFCASSVGNGGTDTQYFGPGTRLTVL.